This TCR beta chain comes out of a study of T cell responses to AZD1222 COVID-19 vaccine. The wider study: Pooled together were second doses at about 4 or about 12 weeks. Points from the study as a whole: Every sample of the repertoires postdated the peak T cell response.

This CDR3 region has 16 residues. CDR1 SGDLS and CDR2 YYNGEE come from the germline V gene. Losses at the gene ends were 2 bases for V and 4 bases for J; bases not matched to a gene: 6. This clone was seen more than once but under ten times. Its antigen is not identified. Some clones are missing from TCRdb's copy, which holds only in-frame ones; the method was immunoSEQ multiplex PCR. The data contain over 100,000 clones, 88% of them singletons. The clonotype originates from an adult in good health. The starting material was peripheral blood, obtained on day 0 of AZD1222 vaccination. The genes are TRBV9 and TRBJ2-1; the match to TRBD2 covers 10 bases. Here the CDR3 DNA reads TGTGCCAGCAGCGTGAGCGGGGGGGCTAGGTACAATGAGCAGTTCTTC. Its protein product is CASSVSGGARYNEQFF.